The 5 T cell receptor beta chains below come from one sample, sequenced in a study of blood T cell repertoires in COVID-19. Data came from immunoSEQ multiplex PCR; TCRdb stores just in-frame clones and leaves some out. The sample carries about 200,000 clones, 86% recorded once. Specimen: PBMCs or T cells enriched from blood (not recorded which). The source is a woman aged 25-40 years who had been exposed to COVID-19.

This clone was counted ten times or more. J is TRBJ2-3 and V is TRBV4-1; maybe TRBD2 (5 bases). Germline V gene data show CDR1 as MGHRA and CDR2 as YSYEKL. The V gene lost 1 base and the J gene lost 0 bases, with 11 bases spanning the gap. The CDR3 covers 16 residues. CDR3 coding DNA: TGCGCCAGCAGCCAAGGGGAGACGGATAGCACAGATACGCAGTATTTT. As protein: CASSQGETDSTDTQYF.

V and J are TRBV25-1 and TRBJ1-2; no firm D call. The CDR3 sequence is 12 residues long. Per the germline V gene, CDR1 is MGHDK and CDR2 is SYGVNS. Trimming removed 3 bases from V and 4 bases from J, with 6 bases in between. The CDR3 DNA is TGTGCCAGCAGTGACAGACTCTATGGCTACACCTTC. Its protein product is CASSDRLYGYTF.

The chain has TRBV11-2 and TRBJ1-2; 8 bases are a match to TRBD1. This CDR3 comprises 16 residues. V was clipped by 5 bases and J by 6 bases; unmatched bases: 14. CDR1 is SGHAT, CDR2 FQNNGV, per germline. CDR3 nucleotide sequence: TGTGCCAGCAGCCCTATCAGGGGGCTCCGTTTTAATGGCTACACCTTC. It translates to CASSPIRGLRFNGYTF.

The gene calls are TRBV6-5 and TRBJ1-4; possibly TRBD1 for D (5 bases). Per germline, CDR1 MNHEY and CDR2 SVGAGI. The CDR3 is 14 residues long. V lost 11 bases and J 0 bases, leaving 13 bases between the germline ends. CDR3 amino acids: CAGRDGATNEKLFF. The CDR3 DNA reads as TGTGCCGGGCGGGACGGCGCAACTAATGAAAAACTGTTTTTT.

The V and J genes are TRBV18 and TRBJ1-3; 7 nucleotides line up with TRBD1. The trim removed 3 bases at V and 4 bases at J, leaving 6 bases unmatched. Germline V lookup: CDR1 KGHSH, CDR2 LQKENI. There are 15 residues in the CDR3. CDR3 in DNA: TGTGCCAGCTCACCTGACAGGGTGCAAGGAAACACCATATATTTT. Translated: CASSPDRVQGNTIYF.